The entry below gives a single TCR beta chain sequence along with its context. The antigen is not known. Generated by immunoSEQ multiplex PCR, the TCRdb table keeps only in-frame clones and is missing some. Of some 150,000 clones in the sample, roughly 90% were seen once. This sample stems from a study of T cell responses to AZD1222 COVID-19 vaccine. Study-level information: Recipients boosted at about 4 weeks or about 12 weeks are pooled. The study's findings and limits: Of the AZD1222 recipients, only 5 to 7 were seropositive at baseline. Researchers took repertoire samples only after the peak T cell response had come. Donors, mostly white British, included more females; clonal diversity was possibly underestimated.

This clonotype originated in an adult in good health. The sample consisted of peripheral blood, taken on day 0 of AZD1222 vaccination.

CDR3 sequence reads: CASSLAYSGVGSATQYF. DNA of the CDR3: TGCGCCAGCAGCTTGGCGTATTCGGGGGTTGGATCCGCGACCCAGTACTTC. V and J are TRBV5-1 and TRBJ2-5; TRBD2 is a possible D gene (6 bases). From germline, CDR1 is SGHRS and CDR2 YFSETQ. This CDR3 comprises 17 residues. The V end lost 0 bases, the J end lost 7 bases, and 22 bases lay between the germline ends.